This T cell receptor beta chain was observed in a study of T cell repertoires in cytomegalovirus infection. Between the trimmed V and J ends, which lost 5 bases and 4 bases, there was a span of 16 bases. The CDR3 runs to 15 residues. The V gene's germline CDR1 is SGHVS and CDR2 FQNEAQ. This clonotype was observed at least ten times. The antigen remains unidentified. TCRdb recomputed calls from the reads with MiXCR, one row per CDR3 protein. The sample carries approximately 910,000 distinct CDR3 sequences, roughly 31% recorded once. The sequences come from cultured CD8+ T cells from PBMCs, collected from culture after CMV antigen stimulation. This chain uses TRBV7-8 with TRBJ2-3, with D perhaps matching TRBD1 or TRBD2 (7 bases each). The source of this sequence is a human donor in good health (CMV status not recorded). Some clones in this sample may be carry-over from other donors' samples. The chain's CDR3 is CASSPGRGRPDTQYF. Written as DNA, the CDR3 is TGTGCCAGCAGCCCAGGGAGGGGGCGCCCAGATACGCAGTATTTT.